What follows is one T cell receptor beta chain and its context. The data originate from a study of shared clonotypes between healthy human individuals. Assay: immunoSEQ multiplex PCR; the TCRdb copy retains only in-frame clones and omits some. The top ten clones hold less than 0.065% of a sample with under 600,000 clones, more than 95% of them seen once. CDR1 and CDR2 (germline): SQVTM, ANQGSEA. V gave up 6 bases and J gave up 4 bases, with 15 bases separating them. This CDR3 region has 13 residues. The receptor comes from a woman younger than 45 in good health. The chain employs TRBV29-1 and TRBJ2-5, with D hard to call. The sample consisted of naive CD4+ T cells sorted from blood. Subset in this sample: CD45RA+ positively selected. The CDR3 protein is CSVTGPTPETQYF. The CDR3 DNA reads TGCAGCGTCACGGGCCCGACCCCAGAGACCCAGTACTTC.